This TCR beta chain was sequenced in a study of T-cell reconstitution after alpha-beta-depleted transplantation in children. J was trimmed by 5 bases and V by 2 bases; bases with no gene match: 13. This CDR3 region has 19 residues. Germline V gene lookup returns CDR1 SGHAT and CDR2 FQNNGV. Unique molecular identifiers featured in how the TCRbeta library was prepared. Via MiXCR, TCRdb re-called the PCR reads, giving one row per CDR3 protein. The sample consists of about 410,000 distinct CDR3 sequences, just over 20% of them appearing once. The clonotype was recovered from a human donor who donated a stem cell graft to a child with acute myeloid leukemia. Sequences were derived from PBMCs from the stem cell graft donor, sampled from the stem cell graft. V gene TRBV11-2 combines with J gene TRBJ2-5; the match to TRBD2 covers 14 bases. CDR3 bases: TGTGCCAGCAGCTTATTCCCCTCGGGACTAGCGGGAGTACTTGAGACCCAGTACTTC. This translates into CASSLFPSGLAGVLETQYF.